Listed below are T cell receptor beta chains from one sample, sequenced in a study of Ad26.COV2.S vaccination and SARS-CoV-2 variants. TCRdb keeps only in-frame clones here, not all; method: immunoSEQ multiplex PCR. Of over 400,000 clones in the sample, roughly 90% were seen once. The sample here was peripheral blood, taken in a trial of Ad26.COV2.S vaccine versus placebo. The receptors here all came from a person between 18 and 65 years old who received the Ad26.COV2.S COVID-19 vaccine or a placebo. CDR3s include the opening cysteine and the closing phenylalanine or tryptophan.

j_call: TRBJ1-1; v_call: TRBV7-9; cdr3_aa: CASSLQGGTEAFF
j_call: TRBJ1-4; v_call: TRBV30; cdr3_aa: CASDTATIEKLFF
j_call: TRBJ2-4; v_call: TRBV2; cdr3_aa: CASSELRALAKNIQYF
j_call: TRBJ1-6; v_call: TRBV2; cdr3_aa: CASSEKGLSNSPLHF
j_call: TRBJ2-1; v_call: TRBV7-8; cdr3_aa: CASSPEIYNEQFF
j_call: TRBJ1-5; v_call: TRBV6-5; cdr3_aa: CASSYSGQEGQPQHF
j_call: TRBJ2-7; v_call: TRBV6-2/TRBV6-3; cdr3_aa: CASSPKRKSGGLSYEQYF
j_call: TRBJ2-3; v_call: TRBV5-6; cdr3_aa: CASSLQGFPLWGTDTQYF
j_call: TRBJ1-2; v_call: TRBV5-6; cdr3_aa: CASSTEAGFYGYTF
j_call: TRBJ1-5; v_call: TRBV19; cdr3_aa: CASIGGVLGQPQHF
j_call: TRBJ2-2; v_call: TRBV7-8; cdr3_aa: CASSSGTSGGPNTGELFF
j_call: TRBJ2-3; v_call: TRBV19; cdr3_aa: CASKERGASATDTQYF
j_call: TRBJ1-1; v_call: TRBV7-9; cdr3_aa: CASSLEFRQNTEAFF
j_call: TRBJ1-5; v_call: TRBV30; cdr3_aa: CAWSVQGQPQHF
j_call: TRBJ2-5; v_call: TRBV7-2; cdr3_aa: CASSLAGGGVGETQYF
j_call: TRBJ2-3; v_call: TRBV10-3; cdr3_aa: CAISAPGGSTDTQYF
j_call: TRBJ2-5; v_call: TRBV11-2; cdr3_aa: CASSLGPWGTQYF
j_call: TRBJ2-5; v_call: TRBV10-1; cdr3_aa: CASSEATGGQETQYF
j_call: TRBJ2-7; v_call: TRBV7-8; cdr3_aa: CASSSGRLYYEQYF
j_call: TRBJ1-2; v_call: TRBV3-1/TRBV3-2; cdr3_aa: CASSQDLYGYTF
j_call: TRBJ1-1; v_call: TRBV2; cdr3_aa: CASRPNPRTRRLNTEAFF
j_call: TRBJ1-3; v_call: TRBV9; cdr3_aa: CASSVASRQGGSTIYF
j_call: TRBJ2-6; v_call: TRBV19; cdr3_aa: CASSVSAGGGANVLTF
j_call: TRBJ1-5; v_call: TRBV7-2; cdr3_aa: CASSLALQEGQPQHF
j_call: TRBJ1-2; v_call: TRBV19; cdr3_aa: CASSQGQTYGYTF
j_call: TRBJ2-5; v_call: TRBV18; cdr3_aa: CASSPPPTSSVETQYF
j_call: TRBJ1-1; v_call: TRBV27; cdr3_aa: CASSPSGGATEAFF
j_call: TRBJ2-1; v_call: TRBV6-2/TRBV6-3; cdr3_aa: CASSTTGTSGYNEQFF